This T cell receptor beta chain was documented in a study of blood T cell repertoires in COVID-19. The protocol was immunoSEQ multiplex PCR, while the TCRdb copy is restricted to in-frame clones and leaves out a portion. The data show about 390,000 clones, with around nine tenths seen just once and about a tenth held by the top ten. The CDR3 totals 15 residues. Trimming pared 2 bases from V and 7 bases from J, leaving 17 bases between. The germline CDR1 and CDR2 sequences are MNHEY and SVGEGT. This chain uses TRBV6-2 or TRBV6-3 with TRBJ1-2, with D perhaps matching TRBD1 (6 bases). Sequencing was done on a sample of PBMCs or T cells enriched from blood (not recorded which). The clonotype originates from a woman aged 50 to 60 who had recovered from COVID-19. This CDR3 is CASSYPGTNTLGYTF. In nucleotides, the CDR3 is TGTGCCAGCAGTTACCCCGGGACAAATACTCTTGGCTACACCTTC.